The TCR beta chain described here comes from a study of blood T cell repertoires in COVID-19. In the study overall: COVID-19 samples from acute and convalescent phases originated in the United States, Italy and Spain.

The data were produced by immunoSEQ multiplex PCR, yet TCRdb's version contains in-frame clones alone and is incomplete. The sample includes 200,000 to 250,000 clones, about four fifths of them seen just once. Germline V lookup: CDR1 MNHNS, CDR2 SASEGT. V was shortened by 2 bases and J by 6 bases, with 10 bases between the two germline ends. This CDR3 comprises 14 residues. The cohort comprised adults aged about 18 to 89 years residing in about two dozen US areas. Cohort placement rested on clinical history that participants reported themselves. The receptor comes from a woman aged 50 to 60 who had been exposed to COVID-19. The specimen was PBMCs or T cells enriched from blood (not recorded which). The genes are TRBV6-1 and TRBJ2-2; D is undetermined. Written as DNA, the CDR3 is TGTGCCAGCAGTGAAATGTGGGCGTCCGGGGAGCTGTTTTTT. Its protein is CASSEMWASGELFF.